A single sample is the source of the 7 T cell receptor beta chains below, sequenced in a study of T cell responses to AZD1222 COVID-19 vaccine. Sequencing used immunoSEQ multiplex PCR; TCRdb keeps in-frame clones, though not all of them. The top ten clones hold 5.5% to 8% of a sample with around 130,000 clones, around 94% of them seen once. Sequencing was performed on peripheral blood, taken on day 0 of AZD1222 vaccination. The receptors were gathered from an adult in good health.

In its sample, this clone was seen once. The CDR3 spells CSAWERYEQYF. Written as DNA, the CDR3 is TGCAGTGCTTGGGAGAGGTACGAGCAGTACTTC. The rearrangement uses TRBV20-1 and TRBJ2-7; maybe TRBD2 (5 bases). With 5 bases removed from V and 4 bases from J, the gap between germline ends came to 9 bases. The CDR3 loop spans 11 amino acids. Per germline, CDR1 DFQATT and CDR2 SNEGSKA (reference sequence).

The chain recombines TRBV18 with TRBJ1-5; maybe TRBD1 (5 bases). The germline V gene has CDR1 KGHSH and CDR2 LQKENI. Trimming removed 0 bases from V and 5 bases from J, with 8 bases in between. The CDR3 contains 14 residues. The CDR3 DNA is TGTGCCAGCTCACCACCGGGGGGAGATCAGCCCCAGCATTTT. As protein: CASSPPGGDQPQHF.

The genes are TRBV19 and TRBJ2-2; 8 bases match TRBD1. Trimming took 9 bases from V and 0 from J; bases not matched to a gene: 3. This CDR3 has 14 residues. The germline gives CDR1 LNHDA, CDR2 SQIVND (reference sequence). This chain's CDR3 is CASRRGPNTGELFF. Here the CDR3 DNA reads TGTGCCAGCCGCAGGGGGCCGAACACCGGGGAGCTGTTTTTT.

This chain connects TRBV11-1 to TRBJ2-4; tentative D call: TRBD1 (5 bases). Per the germline V gene, CDR1 is SGHAT and CDR2 is FQDESV (reference sequence). The V end lost 1 base, the J end lost 11 bases, and 12 bases lay between the germline ends. The CDR3 runs to 13 residues. CDR3 in amino acids: CASSLVSATVQYF. CDR3 bases: TGTGCCAGCAGCTTAGTGTCCGCGACAGTTCAGTACTTC.

The rearrangement links TRBV27 to TRBJ2-7, with 8 bases lining up with TRBD2. This CDR3 is 13 amino acids long. Germline loops: CDR1 MNHEY, CDR2 SMNVEV (reference sequence). Trimming cost V 2 bases and J 7 bases; bases outside gene matches: 4. This CDR3 reads CASSLGAGGEQYF. The DNA of the CDR3 is TGTGCCAGCAGTTTAGGGGCGGGAGGAGAGCAGTACTTC.

This chain joins TRBV2 and TRBJ1-4, with unresolved D. This CDR3 spans 12 amino acids. V was trimmed by 4 bases and J by 8 bases, leaving 8 bases between them. Germline V CDR1 and CDR2: SNHLY, FYNNEI. The chain's CDR3 is CASSGREEKLFF. In nucleotides, the CDR3 is TGTGCCAGCAGTGGGAGGGAGGAAAAACTGTTTTTT.

The chain employs TRBV7-9 and TRBJ2-1, with TRBD2 matching 8 bases. The CDR3 contains 15 residues. V lost 3 bases to trimming and J lost 16 bases; unmatched junction nucleotides: 17. CDR1 is SEHNR, CDR2 FQNEAQ, per germline (reference sequence). CDR3 amino acids: CASSLGDRAPGREFF. Here the CDR3 DNA reads TGTGCCAGCAGCTTGGGGGACCGGGCCCCCGGGAGGGAATTCTTC. Full variable domain (rest looked up from reference TRBV7-9 and TRBJ2-1): DTGVSQNPRHKITKRGQNVTFRCDPISEHNRLYWYRQTLGQGPEFLTYFQNEAQLEKSRLLSDRFSAERPKGSFSTLEIQRTEQGDSAMYLCASSLGDRAPGREFFGPGTRLTVL.